This TCR beta chain comes out of a study of T cells in localized non-small cell lung cancer. Broader study findings: Clonality peaked in uninvolved adjacent lung rather than tumor.

Turning to this clone: Its antigen is currently unknown.

Libraries were prepared by immunoSEQ multiplex PCR; TCRdb keeps only in-frame clonotypes and omits some of them. The sample comprises roughly 13,000 clones, approximately 84% of which are singletons, and about 26% rests with the top ten. The ends lost 0 bases at V and 8 bases at J; junction bases unmatched: 5. Germline V gene lookup returns CDR1 SGHRS and CDR2 YFSETQ. The CDR3 contains 15 residues. The sequencing here drew on peripheral blood, taken before any cancer treatment. The source of this sequence is a male donor aged 60 or over with stage I squamous cell lung carcinoma. The chain is built from TRBV5-1 and TRBJ1-2; 12 bases map to TRBD1. Written as DNA, the CDR3 is TGCGCCAGCAGCTTGGCCGGGACAGGGGGCGAAGGCTACACCTTC. It specifies CASSLAGTGGEGYTF.